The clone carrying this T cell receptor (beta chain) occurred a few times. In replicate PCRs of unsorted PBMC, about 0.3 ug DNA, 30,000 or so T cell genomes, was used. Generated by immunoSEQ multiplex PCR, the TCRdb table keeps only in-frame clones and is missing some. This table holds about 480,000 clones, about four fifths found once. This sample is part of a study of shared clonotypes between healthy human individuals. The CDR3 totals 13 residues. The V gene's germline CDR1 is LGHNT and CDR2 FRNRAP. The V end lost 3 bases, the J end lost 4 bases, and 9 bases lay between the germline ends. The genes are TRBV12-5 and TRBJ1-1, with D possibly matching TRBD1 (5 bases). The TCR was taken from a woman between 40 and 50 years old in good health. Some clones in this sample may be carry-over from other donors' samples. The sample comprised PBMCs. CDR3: CASGFSGGTEAFF. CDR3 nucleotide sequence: TGTGCTAGTGGTTTCTCCGGGGGCACTGAAGCTTTCTTT.